This T cell receptor (beta chain) was documented in a study of blood T cells in healthy people across ages. This CDR3 has 13 amino acids. Germline-derived CDR1 and CDR2 are LNHNV and YYDKDF (reference sequence). This clonotype was recorded a few times. Next came a second PCR, run for about 6 to 12 cycles, which used a sample-barcoded 5' primer along with a J-beta primer mix. Each cDNA was tagged by a template-switch adaptor containing 12 random nucleotides. Each CDR3 protein gets one entry after TCRdb re-called the 5' RACE reads with MiXCR. The sample shows 1.5 million to 2 million distinct CDR3 sequences, about 30% of them seen only once.

The sequenced sample was blood. This TCR derives from a woman under 40 in good health. The V gene is TRBV15, the J gene TRBJ2-4; 7 nucleotides match TRBD2. TRBJ2-7 explains the end of the DNA better; the J call may be wrong. The CDR3 nucleotides read TGTGCCACCAGCGGCCAGCGGGGAGGCGAGCAGTACTTC. The encoded protein is CATSGQRGGEQYF.